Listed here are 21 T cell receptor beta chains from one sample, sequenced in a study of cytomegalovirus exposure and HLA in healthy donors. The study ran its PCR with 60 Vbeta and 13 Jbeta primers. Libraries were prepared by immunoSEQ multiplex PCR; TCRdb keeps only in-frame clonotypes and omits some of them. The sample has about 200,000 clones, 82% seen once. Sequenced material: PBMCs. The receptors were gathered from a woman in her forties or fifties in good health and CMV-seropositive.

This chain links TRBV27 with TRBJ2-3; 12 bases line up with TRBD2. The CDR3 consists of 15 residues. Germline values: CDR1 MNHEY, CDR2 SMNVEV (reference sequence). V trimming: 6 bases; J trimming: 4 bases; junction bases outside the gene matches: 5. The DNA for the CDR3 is TGTGCCAGCAGCCCTAGCGGGAGGGGCCCAGATACGCAGTATTTT. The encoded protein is CASSPSGRGPDTQYF.

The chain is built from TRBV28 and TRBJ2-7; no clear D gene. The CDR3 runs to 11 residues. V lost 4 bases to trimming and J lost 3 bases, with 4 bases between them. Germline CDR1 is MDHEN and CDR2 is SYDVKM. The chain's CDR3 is CASSSNYEQYF. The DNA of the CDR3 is TGTGCCAGCAGTTCCAACTACGAGCAGTACTTC.

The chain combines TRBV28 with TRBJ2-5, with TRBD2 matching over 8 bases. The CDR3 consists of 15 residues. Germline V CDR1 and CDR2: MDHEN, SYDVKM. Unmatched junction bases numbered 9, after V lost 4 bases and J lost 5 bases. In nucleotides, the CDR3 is TGTGCCAGCAGTTCGCCCGGGGGGGCCTTCGAGACCCAGTACTTC. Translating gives CASSSPGGAFETQYF.

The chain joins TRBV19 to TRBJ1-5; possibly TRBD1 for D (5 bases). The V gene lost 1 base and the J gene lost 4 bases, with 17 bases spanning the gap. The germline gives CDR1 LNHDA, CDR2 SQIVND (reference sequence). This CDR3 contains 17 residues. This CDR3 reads CASSIAFWGDSNQPQHF. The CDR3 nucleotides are TGTGCCAGTAGTATAGCATTTTGGGGGGATAGTAATCAGCCCCAGCATTTT. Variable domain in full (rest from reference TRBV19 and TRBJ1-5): DGGITQSPKYLFRKEGQNVTLSCEQNLNHDAMYWYRQDPGQGLRLIYYSQIVNDFQKGDIAEGYSVSREKKESFPLTVTSAQKNPTAFYLCASSIAFWGDSNQPQHFGDGTRLSIL.

CDR3 region: CASYPSKPYEQYF. The DNA for the CDR3 is TGTGCCAGTTACCCTAGTAAACCCTACGAGCAGTACTTC. The rearrangement joins TRBV27 to TRBJ2-7; no reliable D call. Trimming removed 9 bases from V and 2 bases from J, with 14 bases in between. Germline V CDR1 and CDR2: MNHEY, SMNVEV (reference sequence). There are 13 residues in the CDR3.

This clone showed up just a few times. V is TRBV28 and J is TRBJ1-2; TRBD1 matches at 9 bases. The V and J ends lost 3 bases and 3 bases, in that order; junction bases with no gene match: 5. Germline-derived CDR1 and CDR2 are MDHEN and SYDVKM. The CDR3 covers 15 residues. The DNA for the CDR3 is TGTGCCAGCAGTTTCCGTACAGGGGGCGACTATGGCTACACCTTC. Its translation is CASSFRTGGDYGYTF.

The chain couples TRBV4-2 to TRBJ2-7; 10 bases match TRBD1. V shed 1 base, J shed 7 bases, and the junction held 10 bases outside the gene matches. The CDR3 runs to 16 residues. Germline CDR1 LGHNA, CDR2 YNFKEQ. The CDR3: CASSQGVGDRGREQYF. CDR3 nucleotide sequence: TGTGCCAGCAGCCAAGGGGTAGGGGACAGGGGAAGGGAGCAGTACTTC.

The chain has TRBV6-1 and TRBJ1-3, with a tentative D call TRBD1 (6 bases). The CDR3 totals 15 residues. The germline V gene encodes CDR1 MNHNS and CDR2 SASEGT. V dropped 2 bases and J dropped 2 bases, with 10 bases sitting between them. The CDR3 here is CASSEQGFTGNTIYF. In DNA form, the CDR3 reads TGTGCCAGCAGTGAACAGGGGTTCACTGGAAACACCATATATTTT.

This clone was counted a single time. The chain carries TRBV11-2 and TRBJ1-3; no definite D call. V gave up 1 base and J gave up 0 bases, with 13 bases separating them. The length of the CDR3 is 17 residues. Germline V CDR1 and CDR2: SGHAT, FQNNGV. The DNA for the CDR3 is TGTGCCAGCAGCTTAGTGATTACGGGGAGCTCTGGAAACACCATATATTTT. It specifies CASSLVITGSSGNTIYF.

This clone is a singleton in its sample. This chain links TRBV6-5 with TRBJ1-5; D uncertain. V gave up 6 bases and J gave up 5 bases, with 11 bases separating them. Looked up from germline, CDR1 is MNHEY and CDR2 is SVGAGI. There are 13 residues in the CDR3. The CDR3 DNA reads TGTGCCAGCAGCCGCTGGCGGGATCAGCCCCAGCATTTT. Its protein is CASSRWRDQPQHF.

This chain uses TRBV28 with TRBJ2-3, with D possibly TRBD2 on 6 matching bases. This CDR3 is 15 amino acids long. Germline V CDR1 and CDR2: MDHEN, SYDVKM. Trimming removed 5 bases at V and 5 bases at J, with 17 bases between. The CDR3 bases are TGTGCCAGCAGTCCTACCTGGGGGGTTGGAGATACGCAGTATTTT. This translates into CASSPTWGVGDTQYF. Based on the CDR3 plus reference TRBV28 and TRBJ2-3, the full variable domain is DVKVTQSSRYLVKRTGEKVFLECVQDMDHENMFWYRQDPGLGLRLIYFSYDVKMKEKGDIPEGYSVSREKKERFSLILESASTNQTSMYLCASSPTWGVGDTQYFGPGTRLTVL.

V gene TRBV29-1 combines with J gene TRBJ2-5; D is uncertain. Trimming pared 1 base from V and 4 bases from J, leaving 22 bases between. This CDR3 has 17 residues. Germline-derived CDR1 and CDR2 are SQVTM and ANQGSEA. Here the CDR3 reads CSVEGLDFITLGETQYF. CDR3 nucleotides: TGCAGCGTTGAAGGGTTAGACTTTATAACCCTCGGAGAGACCCAGTACTTC.

Here the CDR3 DNA reads TGTGCCAGCAGTTTGGGGTTTGACAGTGAAGCTTTCTTT. It encodes CASSLGFDSEAFF. The chain employs TRBV28 and TRBJ1-1; D is possibly TRBD1 (5 bases). This CDR3 has 13 residues. Trimming stripped 3 bases from V and 7 bases from J, with 12 bases between. Germline CDR1 reads MDHEN; CDR2 reads SYDVKM.

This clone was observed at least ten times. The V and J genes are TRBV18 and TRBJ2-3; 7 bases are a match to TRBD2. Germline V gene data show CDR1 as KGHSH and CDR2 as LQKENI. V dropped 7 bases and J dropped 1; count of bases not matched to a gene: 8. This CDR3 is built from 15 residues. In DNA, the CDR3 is TGTGCCAGCTTCCCGGGGGAGGGGCGCACAGATACGCAGTATTTT. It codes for CASFPGEGRTDTQYF. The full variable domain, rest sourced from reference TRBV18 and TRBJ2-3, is NAGVMQNPRHLVRRRGQEARLRCSPMKGHSHVYWYRQLPEEGLKFMVYLQKENIIDESGMPKERFSAEFPKEGPSILRIQQVVRGDSAAYFCASFPGEGRTDTQYFGPGTRLTVL.

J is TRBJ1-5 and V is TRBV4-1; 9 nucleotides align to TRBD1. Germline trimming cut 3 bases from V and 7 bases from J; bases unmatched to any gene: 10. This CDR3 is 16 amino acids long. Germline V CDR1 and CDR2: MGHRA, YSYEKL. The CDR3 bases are TGCGCCAGCAGCCATGGGGGACAGGGCCGGGGGCAGCCCCAGCATTTT. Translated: CASSHGGQGRGQPQHF.

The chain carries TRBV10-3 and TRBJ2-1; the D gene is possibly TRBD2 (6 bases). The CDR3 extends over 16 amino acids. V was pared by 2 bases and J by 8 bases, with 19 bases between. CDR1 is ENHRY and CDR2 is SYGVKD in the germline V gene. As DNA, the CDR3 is TGTGCCATCAGTGAGCCCTCTGAACGAAAGCGGGATGAGCAGTTCTTC. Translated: CAISEPSERKRDEQFF.

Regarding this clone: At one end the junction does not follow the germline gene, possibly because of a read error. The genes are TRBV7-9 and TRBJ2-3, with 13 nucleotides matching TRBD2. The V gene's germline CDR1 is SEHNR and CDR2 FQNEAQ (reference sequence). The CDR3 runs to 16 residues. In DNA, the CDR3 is TGTTCCAGCAGCTTTAGGACTAGCGGGGGACCAGATACGCAGTATTTT. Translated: CSSSFRTSGGPDTQYF. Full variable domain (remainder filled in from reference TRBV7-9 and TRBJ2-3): DTGVSQNPRHKITKRGQNVTFRCDPISEHNRLYWYRQTLGQGPEFLTYFQNEAQLEKSRLLSDRFSAERPKGSFSTLEIQRTEQGDSAMYLCSSSFRTSGGPDTQYFGPGTRLTVL.

For the CDR3, the DNA is TGTGCCAGCAGTTACCCCGGGACTAGCGGTCAAGAGACCCAGTACTTC. This codes for CASSYPGTSGQETQYF. The chain joins TRBV6-6 to TRBJ2-5; TRBD2 aligns across 11 bases. CDR1 and CDR2 (germline): MNHNY, SVGAGI (reference sequence). This CDR3 is 16 amino acids long. The junction had 4 bases not matched to a gene; V was cut back by 2 bases and J by 2 bases.

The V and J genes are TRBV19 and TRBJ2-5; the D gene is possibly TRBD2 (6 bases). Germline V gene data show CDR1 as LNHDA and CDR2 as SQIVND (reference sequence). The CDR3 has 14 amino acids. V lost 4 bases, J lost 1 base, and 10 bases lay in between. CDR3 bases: TGTGCCAGTAGTACCCGGGACTTCCAAGAGACCCAGTACTTC. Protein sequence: CASSTRDFQETQYF. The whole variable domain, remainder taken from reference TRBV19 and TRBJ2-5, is DGGITQSPKYLFRKEGQNVTLSCEQNLNHDAMYWYRQDPGQGLRLIYYSQIVNDFQKGDIAEGYSVSREKKESFPLTVTSAQKNPTAFYLCASSTRDFQETQYFGPGTRLLVL.

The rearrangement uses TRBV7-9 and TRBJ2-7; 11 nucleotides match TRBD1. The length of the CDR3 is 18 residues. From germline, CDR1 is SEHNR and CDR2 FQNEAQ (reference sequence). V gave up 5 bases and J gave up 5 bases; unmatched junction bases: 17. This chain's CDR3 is CASSPPGQGVDFVDEQYF. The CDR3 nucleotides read TGTGCCAGCAGCCCTCCGGGACAGGGGGTAGATTTCGTAGACGAGCAGTACTTC. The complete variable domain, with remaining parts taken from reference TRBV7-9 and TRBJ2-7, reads DTGVSQNPRHKITKRGQNVTFRCDPISEHNRLYWYRQTLGQGPEFLTYFQNEAQLEKSRLLSDRFSAERPKGSFSTLEIQRTEQGDSAMYLCASSPPGQGVDFVDEQYFGPGTRLTVT.

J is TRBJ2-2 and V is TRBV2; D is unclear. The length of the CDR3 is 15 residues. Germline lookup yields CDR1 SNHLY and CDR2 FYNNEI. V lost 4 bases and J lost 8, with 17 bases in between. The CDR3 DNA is TGTGCCAGCAGTGGAAGGATAGCCCCTAGAGGGGAGCTGTTTTTT. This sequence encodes CASSGRIAPRGELFF.